What follows are 28 T cell receptor beta chains derived from one specimen sequenced in a study of blood T cell repertoires in COVID-19. Profiled with immunoSEQ multiplex PCR; TCRdb holds only in-frame clones, not every one. The sample consists of roughly 69,000 clones, roughly three quarters of them appearing once. Sequencing was performed on peripheral blood. The receptor source for this set is a man between 60 and 70 years old with COVID-19, enrolled during active disease.

This rearrangement joins TRBV2 to TRBJ2-5, with D possibly TRBD2 on 5 matching bases. Trimming pared 9 bases from V and 9 bases from J, leaving 11 bases between. The CDR3 has 10 residues. Germline V gives CDR1 SNHLY, CDR2 FYNNEI. CDR3 protein: CASFLGAQYF. The CDR3 coding sequence is TGTGCCAGTTTCCTCGGGGCCCAGTACTTC.

The gene calls are TRBV7-2 and TRBJ2-7, with a weak D call TRBD2 (6 bases). Germline CDR1 SGHTA, CDR2 FQGNSA. The CDR3 is made up of 14 amino acids. V dropped 0 bases and J dropped 0 bases, with 6 bases sitting between them. The CDR3 reads CASSLAGGSYEQYF. The CDR3 region has the DNA TGTGCCAGCAGCTTAGCGGGGGGCTCCTACGAGCAGTACTTC.

The rearrangement links TRBV7-6 to TRBJ2-1, with 9 bases aligning to TRBD2. The trim removed 5 bases at V and 9 bases at J, leaving 11 bases unmatched. CDR1 is SGHVS, CDR2 FNYEAQ, per germline. CDR3 length: 15 residues. The CDR3 DNA reads TGTGCCAGCAGCCTCCGGTCGCGGGAGGGCCGTGAGCAGTTCTTC. Protein product: CASSLRSREGREQFF. The full variable domain, in which reference TRBV7-6 and TRBJ2-1 provide the parts outside the CDR3, is GAGVSQSPRYKVTKRGQDVALRCDPISGHVSLYWYRQALGQGPEFLTYFNYEAQQDKSGLPNDRFSAERPEGSISTLTIQRTEQRDSAMYRCASSLRSREGREQFFGPGTRLTVL.

The genes are TRBV6-5 and TRBJ1-1, with D uncertain. Germline-derived CDR1 and CDR2 are MNHEY and SVGAGI. V shed 0 bases and J shed 8 bases, with 10 bases lying between them. The CDR3 extends over 13 amino acids. Here the CDR3 reads CASSYSGMTEAFF. The CDR3 DNA is TGTGCCAGCAGTTACTCCGGGATGACCGAAGCTTTCTTT.

This clone was counted a single time. CDR3 bases: TGTGCCAGCAGCCAAGGACTAGCGGGGGCACAAGAGACCCAGTACTTC. This gives the protein CASSQGLAGAQETQYF. The rearrangement links TRBV4-2 to TRBJ2-5, with 12 bases identical to TRBD2. Germline values: CDR1 LGHNA, CDR2 YNFKEQ. The CDR3 has 16 amino acids. With 1 base clipped from V and 2 bases from J, the junction kept 2 bases outside the gene matches.

This clone was seen more than once but under ten times. The chain combines TRBV19 with TRBJ1-1, with TRBD1 identical over 7 bases. V dropped 6 bases and J dropped 2; count of bases not matched to a gene: 6. Per germline, CDR1 LNHDA and CDR2 SQIVND (reference sequence). This CDR3 contains 14 residues. The CDR3 loop is CASSRQGANTEAFF. The CDR3 coding sequence is TGTGCCAGTAGCCGACAGGGCGCTAACACTGAAGCTTTCTTT.

This clone showed up just a few times. This chain joins TRBV29-1 and TRBJ1-2; possible D gene TRBD1, 5 bases. Trimming left V 4 bases short and J 4 bases short, with 16 bases between. CDR3 length equals 14 residues. CDR1 and CDR2 (germline): SQVTM, ANQGSEA. The CDR3 nucleotides are TGCAGCGTTGTAGTTCCCGGGGGTGGCTATGGCTACACCTTC. It codes for CSVVVPGGGYGYTF. The full variable domain, its missing parts supplied by reference TRBV29-1 and TRBJ1-2, is SAVISQKPSRDICQRGTSLTIQCQVDSQVTMMFWYRQQPGQSLTLIATANQGSEATYESGFVIDKFPISRPNLTFSTLTVSNMSPEDSSIYLCSVVVPGGGYGYTFGSGTRLTVV.

This clone was seen a few times. The chain uses TRBV25-1 and TRBJ1-1; maybe TRBD1 (5 bases). The V end was cut by 4 bases, the J end by 6 bases, with 15 bases between. The germline gives CDR1 MGHDK, CDR2 SYGVNS. The CDR3 contains 14 residues. The CDR3 sequence is CASSAPWEGAEAFF. The CDR3 DNA is TGTGCCAGCAGTGCGCCGTGGGAAGGGGCTGAAGCTTTCTTT.

The CDR3 is CASSPGAGETVYEQYF. The DNA for the CDR3 is TGTGCCAGCAGTCCGGGTGCGGGAGAAACGGTCTACGAGCAGTACTTC. The chain has TRBV27 and TRBJ2-7, with 7 bases identical to TRBD2. Per germline, CDR1 MNHEY and CDR2 SMNVEV (reference sequence). This CDR3 is built from 16 residues. V dropped 5 bases and J dropped 3; count of bases not matched to a gene: 13.

CDR3 loop: CASSSQGRGNSPLHF. The CDR3, as DNA: TGTGCCAGCAGCTCCCAGGGCAGGGGTAATTCACCCCTCCACTTT. The J gene is TRBJ1-6, the V gene TRBV11-2; weak D call: TRBD1 (6 bases). V dropped 4 bases and J dropped 6 bases, with 13 bases sitting between them. This CDR3 comprises 15 residues. Germline V gives CDR1 SGHAT, CDR2 FQNNGV.

V usage is TRBV5-1 and J usage is TRBJ2-3; the match to TRBD1 covers 7 bases. The germline V gene has CDR1 SGHRS and CDR2 YFSETQ. The ends lost 4 bases at V and 4 bases at J; junction bases unmatched: 6. This CDR3 spans 14 amino acids. As DNA, the CDR3 is TGCGCCAGCAGCGAAGACAGGGTGCCAGATACGCAGTATTTT. Translated: CASSEDRVPDTQYF.

This chain connects TRBV18 to TRBJ1-5, with 9 bases fitting TRBD1. The CDR3 is 15 amino acids. Trimming removed 3 bases from V and 2 bases from J; junction bases left unmatched: 2. Germline V gene sequence: CDR1 KGHSH, CDR2 LQKENI. The CDR3: CASSPRQGGNQPQHF. CDR3 DNA: TGTGCCAGCTCACCCCGACAGGGGGGCAATCAGCCCCAGCATTTT. The full variable domain, its missing parts supplied by reference TRBV18 and TRBJ1-5, is NAGVMQNPRHLVRRRGQEARLRCSPMKGHSHVYWYRQLPEEGLKFMVYLQKENIIDESGMPKERFSAEFPKEGPSILRIQQVVRGDSAAYFCASSPRQGGNQPQHFGDGTRLSIL.

V gene TRBV28 combines with J gene TRBJ2-7, with 7 positions matching TRBD2. Germline CDR1 is MDHEN and CDR2 is SYDVKM. The CDR3 has 14 amino acids. The V gene end was trimmed by 8 bases and the J gene end by 2 bases; junction bases not matched to a gene: 9. CDR3 residues: CASSGLVGTYEQYF. The DNA for the CDR3 is TGTGCCAGCTCAGGACTAGTTGGAACCTACGAGCAGTACTTC.

The chain uses TRBV28 and TRBJ2-1; 7 nucleotides agree with TRBD2. Per germline, CDR1 MDHEN and CDR2 SYDVKM. V trimming: 1 base; J trimming: 4 bases; junction bases outside the gene matches: 4. The CDR3 is 15 amino acids. CDR3 nucleotide sequence: TGTGCCAGCAGTTTATCCGGGGGGACGTACAATGAGCAGTTCTTC. Translating gives CASSLSGGTYNEQFF.

The gene calls are TRBV27 and TRBJ2-7, with TRBD1 identical over 7 bases. Germline CDR1 and CDR2: MNHEY and SMNVEV (reference sequence). The V segment lost 5 bases and the J segment 4 bases; nucleotides outside the gene matches: 2. The CDR3 is made up of 12 amino acids. The CDR3 DNA sequence: TGTGCCAGCAGTAACAGGGGTTACGAGCAGTACTTC. This codes for CASSNRGYEQYF.

Written as DNA, the CDR3 is TGTGCCAGCAGCCAAGTATCCGGGACTCGGCGAGGGGAGACCCAGTACTTC. Its translation is CASSQVSGTRRGETQYF. The chain carries TRBV3-1 (or the pseudogene TRBV3-2) and TRBJ2-5, with D possibly matching TRBD2 (6 bases). Germline V gives CDR1 LGHDT, CDR2 YNNKEL (reference sequence). V dropped 1 base and J dropped 5 bases, with 20 bases sitting between them. This CDR3 is built from 17 residues.

The gene calls are TRBV7-3 and TRBJ1-6, with 8 bases lining up with TRBD1. CDR3 length equals 14 residues. With 7 bases clipped from V and 14 bases from J, the junction kept 13 bases outside the gene matches. Germline assignment: CDR1 SGHTA and CDR2 FQGTGA. The CDR3: CASKKDRVGLSLHF. DNA of the CDR3: TGTGCCAGCAAAAAGGACAGGGTAGGATTATCCCTCCACTTT.

This clone is deemed hyperexpanded (1% or more). The V gene is TRBV5-4, the J gene TRBJ1-6; D gene uncertain. This CDR3 has 17 amino acids. Per germline, CDR1 SGHNT and CDR2 YYREEE (reference sequence). V lost 4 bases and J lost 0, with 14 bases in between. CDR3 in amino acids: CASSPAGGRSYNSPLHF. CDR3 nucleotides: TGTGCCAGCAGCCCGGCGGGAGGTCGCTCCTATAATTCACCCCTCCACTTT.

The sample holds a few counts of this clone. This rearrangement joins TRBV18 to TRBJ2-7; perhaps TRBD1 as D (6 bases). Trimming took 6 bases from V and 6 from J, leaving 24 bases between them. The CDR3 spans 16 residues. The germline gives CDR1 KGHSH, CDR2 LQKENI. In DNA, the CDR3 is TGTGCCAGCTCGCCAACAGGGAGTCAATTGTTGGGCGAGCAGTACTTC. Amino acid sequence: CASSPTGSQLLGEQYF.

The chain carries TRBV30 and TRBJ2-7; TRBD1 might be the D (6 bases). V was trimmed by 8 bases and J by 2 bases, leaving 13 bases between them. Per the germline V gene, CDR1 is GTSNPN and CDR2 is SVGIG (reference sequence). This CDR3 contains 12 residues. In nucleotides, the CDR3 is TGTGCCCCCGGGACACCACCCTACGAGCAGTACTTC. Encoded protein: CAPGTPPYEQYF.

V gene TRBV6-1 combines with J gene TRBJ1-2; D remains unclear. The CDR3 extends over 13 amino acids. Trimming shortened V by 1 base and J by 2 bases, and 5 bases separated the two germline ends. CDR1 and CDR2 from the germline V gene are MNHNS and SASEGT. CDR3: CASSEGQNYGYTF. The CDR3 bases are TGTGCCAGCAGTGAAGGGCAGAACTATGGCTACACCTTC.

This chain uses TRBV11-3 with TRBJ2-1; 8 bases are a match to TRBD2. CDR3 size: 17 residues. The germline CDR1 and CDR2 sequences are SGHNT and YENEEA. V trimming: 1 base; J trimming: 6 bases; junction bases outside the gene matches: 11. The CDR3 region is CASSLAPGTSRLNEQFF. Written as DNA, the CDR3 is TGTGCCAGCAGCTTAGCCCCCGGGACTAGTCGACTCAATGAGCAGTTCTTC.

The chain uses TRBV27 and TRBJ2-2, with no clear D. This CDR3 is built from 16 residues. V dropped 4 bases and J dropped 6 bases, with 18 bases sitting between them. Germline-derived CDR1 and CDR2 are MNHEY and SMNVEV (reference sequence). CDR3 DNA: TGTGCCAGCAGTTCATGGGTCCCCGAGGTGTCCGGGGAGCTGTTTTTT. It specifies CASSSWVPEVSGELFF.

The V call is TRBV10-3, the J call TRBJ1-4; the D gene is possibly TRBD1 (6 bases). The length of the CDR3 is 13 residues. Between the trimmed V and J ends, which lost 3 bases and 5 bases, there was a span of 7 bases. Germline V gene lookup returns CDR1 ENHRY and CDR2 SYGVKD. The CDR3, as DNA: TGTGCCATCAGTGAACAGGGCAATGAAAAACTGTTTTTT. Translating gives CAISEQGNEKLFF.

V usage is TRBV27 and J usage is TRBJ1-5; perhaps TRBD1 as D (5 bases). With 6 bases removed from V and 0 bases from J, the gap between germline ends came to 9 bases. Germline values: CDR1 MNHEY, CDR2 SMNVEV (reference sequence). CDR3 length: 14 amino acids. In DNA, the CDR3 is TGTGCCAGCAGCCCAGGGTATAGCAATCAGCCCCAGCATTTT. Its translation is CASSPGYSNQPQHF.

V is TRBV4-2 and J is TRBJ2-7; 12 bases map to TRBD2. Germline trimming cut 0 bases from V and 4 bases from J; bases unmatched to any gene: 4. The CDR3 spans 16 residues. Germline CDR1 reads LGHNA; CDR2 reads YNFKEQ. CDR3 protein: CASSQDLAGGWYEQYF. As DNA, the CDR3 is TGTGCCAGCAGCCAAGATCTAGCGGGGGGGTGGTACGAGCAGTACTTC.

The chain uses TRBV9 and TRBJ1-5, with D possibly matching TRBD1 (6 bases). The length of the CDR3 is 16 residues. Trimming left V 10 bases short and J 3 bases short, with 23 bases between. From germline, CDR1 is SGDLS and CDR2 YYNGEE. CDR3: CASTFWGPFDNQPQHF. As DNA, the CDR3 is TGTGCCTCCACCTTTTGGGGGCCCTTCGACAATCAGCCCCAGCATTTT.

The chain carries TRBV3-1 (or the pseudogene TRBV3-2) and TRBJ2-1; 12 nucleotides align to TRBD2. Germline V gene sequence: CDR1 LGHDT, CDR2 YNNKEL (reference sequence). The CDR3 contains 15 residues. V gave up 1 base and J gave up 6 bases; unmatched junction bases: 1. Written as DNA, the CDR3 is TGTGCCAGCAGCCAAGGGACTAGCGGGGCCAATGAGCAGTTCTTC. It translates to CASSQGTSGANEQFF.